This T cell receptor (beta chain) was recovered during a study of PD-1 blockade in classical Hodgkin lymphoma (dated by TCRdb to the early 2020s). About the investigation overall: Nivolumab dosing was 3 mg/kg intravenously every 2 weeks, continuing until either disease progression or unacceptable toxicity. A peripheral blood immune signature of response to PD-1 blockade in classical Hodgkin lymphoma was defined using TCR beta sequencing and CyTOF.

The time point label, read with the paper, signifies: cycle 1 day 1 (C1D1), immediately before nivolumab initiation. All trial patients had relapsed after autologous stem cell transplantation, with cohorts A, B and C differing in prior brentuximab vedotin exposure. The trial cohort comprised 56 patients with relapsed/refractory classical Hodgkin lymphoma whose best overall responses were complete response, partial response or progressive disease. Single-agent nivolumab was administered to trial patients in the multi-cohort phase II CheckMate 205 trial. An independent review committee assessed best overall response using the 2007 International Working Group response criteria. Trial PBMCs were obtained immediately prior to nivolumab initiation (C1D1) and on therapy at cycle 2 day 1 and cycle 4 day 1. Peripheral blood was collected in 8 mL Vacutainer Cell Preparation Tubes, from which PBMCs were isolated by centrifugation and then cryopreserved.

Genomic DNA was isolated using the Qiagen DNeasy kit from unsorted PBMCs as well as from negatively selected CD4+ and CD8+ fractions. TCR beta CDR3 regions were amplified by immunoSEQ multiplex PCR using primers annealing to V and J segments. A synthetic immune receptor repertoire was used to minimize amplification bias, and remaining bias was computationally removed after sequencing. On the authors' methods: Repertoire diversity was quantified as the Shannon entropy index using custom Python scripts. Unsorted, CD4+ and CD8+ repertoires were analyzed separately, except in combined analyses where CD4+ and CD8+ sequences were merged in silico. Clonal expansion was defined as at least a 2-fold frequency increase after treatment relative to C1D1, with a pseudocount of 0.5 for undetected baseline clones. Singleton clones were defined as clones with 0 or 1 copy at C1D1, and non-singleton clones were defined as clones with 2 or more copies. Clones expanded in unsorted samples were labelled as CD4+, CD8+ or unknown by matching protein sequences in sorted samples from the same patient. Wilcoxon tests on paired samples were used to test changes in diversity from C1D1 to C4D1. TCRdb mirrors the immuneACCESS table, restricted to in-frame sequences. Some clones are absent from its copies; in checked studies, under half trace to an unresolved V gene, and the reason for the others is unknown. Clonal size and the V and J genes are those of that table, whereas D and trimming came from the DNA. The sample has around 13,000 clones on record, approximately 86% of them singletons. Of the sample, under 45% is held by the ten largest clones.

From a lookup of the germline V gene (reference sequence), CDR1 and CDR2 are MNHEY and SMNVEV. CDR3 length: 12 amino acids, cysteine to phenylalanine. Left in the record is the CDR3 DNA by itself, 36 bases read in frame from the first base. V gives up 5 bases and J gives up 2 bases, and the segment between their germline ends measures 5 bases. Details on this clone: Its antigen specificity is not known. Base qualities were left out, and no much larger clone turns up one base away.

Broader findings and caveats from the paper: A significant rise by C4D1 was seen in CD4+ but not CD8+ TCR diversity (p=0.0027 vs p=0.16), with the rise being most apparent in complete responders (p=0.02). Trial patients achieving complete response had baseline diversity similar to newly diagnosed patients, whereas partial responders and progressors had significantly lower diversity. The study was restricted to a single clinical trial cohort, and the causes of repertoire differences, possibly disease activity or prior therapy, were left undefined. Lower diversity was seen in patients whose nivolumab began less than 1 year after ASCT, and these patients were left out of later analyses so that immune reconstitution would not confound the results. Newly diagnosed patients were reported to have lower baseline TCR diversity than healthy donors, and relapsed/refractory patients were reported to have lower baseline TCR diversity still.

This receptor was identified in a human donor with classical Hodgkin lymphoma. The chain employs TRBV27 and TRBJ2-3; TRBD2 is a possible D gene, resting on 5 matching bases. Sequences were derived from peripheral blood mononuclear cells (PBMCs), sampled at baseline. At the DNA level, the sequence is TGTGCCAGCAGTCGGGACACAGATACGCAGTATTTT. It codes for CASSRDTDTQYF.